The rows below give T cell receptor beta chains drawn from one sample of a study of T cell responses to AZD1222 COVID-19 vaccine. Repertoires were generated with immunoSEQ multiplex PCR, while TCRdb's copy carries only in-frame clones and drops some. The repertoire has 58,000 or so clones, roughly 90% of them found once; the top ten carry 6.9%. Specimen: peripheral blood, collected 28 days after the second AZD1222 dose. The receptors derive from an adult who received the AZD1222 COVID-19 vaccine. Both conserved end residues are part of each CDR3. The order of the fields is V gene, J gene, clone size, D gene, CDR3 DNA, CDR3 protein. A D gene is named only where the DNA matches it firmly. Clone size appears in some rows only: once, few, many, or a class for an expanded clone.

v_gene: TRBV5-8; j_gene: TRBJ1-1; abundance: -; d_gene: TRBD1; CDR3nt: TGTGCCAGCACCCAGGGGGCGGGATGGGGCACTGAAGCTTTCTTT; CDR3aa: CASTQGAGWGTEAFF
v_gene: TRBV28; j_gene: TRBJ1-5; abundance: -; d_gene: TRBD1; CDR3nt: TGTGCCAGCAGTCAACAGGGGGCGAGTCAGCCCCAGCATTTT; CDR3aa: CASSQQGASQPQHF
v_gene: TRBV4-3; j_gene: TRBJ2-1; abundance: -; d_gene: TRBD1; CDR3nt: TGCGCCAGCAGCCTGGACAGGGGGTTCTACAATGAGCAGTTCTTC; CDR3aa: CASSLDRGFYNEQFF
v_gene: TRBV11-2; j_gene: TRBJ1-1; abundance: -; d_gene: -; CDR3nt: TGTGCCAGCAGCTTAGATGAGTGGGCGGTCAATGAAGCTTTCTTT; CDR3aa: CASSLDEWAVNEAFF
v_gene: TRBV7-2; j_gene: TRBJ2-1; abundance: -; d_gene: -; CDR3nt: TGTGCCAGCAGCTGGGACAATGAGCAGTTCTTC; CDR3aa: CASSWDNEQFF
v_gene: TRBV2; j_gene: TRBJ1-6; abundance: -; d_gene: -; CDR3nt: TGTGCCAGCAGTCGGGCAGGCCCGAATTCACCCCTCCACTTT; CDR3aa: CASSRAGPNSPLHF
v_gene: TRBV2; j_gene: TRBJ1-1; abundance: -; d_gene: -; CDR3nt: TGTGCCAGCAGTGTACATGGGAACACTGAAGCTTTCTTT; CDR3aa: CASSVHGNTEAFF
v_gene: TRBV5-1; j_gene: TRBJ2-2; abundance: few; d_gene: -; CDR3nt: TGCGCCAGCAGCCCTGTGGACACCGGGGAGCTGTTTTTT; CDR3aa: CASSPVDTGELFF
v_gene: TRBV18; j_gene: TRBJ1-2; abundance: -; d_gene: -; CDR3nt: TGTGCCAGCTCACCTGGCTCGGAGTATGGCTACACCTTC; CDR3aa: CASSPGSEYGYTF
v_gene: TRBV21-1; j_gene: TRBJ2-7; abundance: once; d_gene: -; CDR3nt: TGTGCCAGCAGCTCACAGGGGGCGGTTGGGGAGCAGTACTTC; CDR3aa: CASSSQGAVGEQYF
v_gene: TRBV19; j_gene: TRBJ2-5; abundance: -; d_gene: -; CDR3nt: TGTGCCAGTAGTTCACACCAGGGGCAGGAGACCCAGTACTTC; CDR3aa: CASSSHQGQETQYF
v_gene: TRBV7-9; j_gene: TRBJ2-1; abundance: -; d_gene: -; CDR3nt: TGTGCCAGCAGCCAGCGAGGGGGCGGGGATGAGCAGTTCTTC; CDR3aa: CASSQRGGGDEQFF
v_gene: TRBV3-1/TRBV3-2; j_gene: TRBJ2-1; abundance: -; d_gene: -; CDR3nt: TGTGCCAGCAGCCAATCCAGATACAATGAGCAGTTCTTC; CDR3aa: CASSQSRYNEQFF
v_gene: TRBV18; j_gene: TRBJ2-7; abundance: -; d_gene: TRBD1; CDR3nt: TGTGCCAGCTCGCCCATGAACAGGGGGCACGAGCAGTACTTC; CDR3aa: CASSPMNRGHEQYF
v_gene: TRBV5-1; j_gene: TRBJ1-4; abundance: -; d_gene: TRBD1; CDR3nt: TGCGCCAGCAGCCTGAGGGACAGGCGGAATTCTGAAAAACTGTTTTTT; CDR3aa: CASSLRDRRNSEKLFF
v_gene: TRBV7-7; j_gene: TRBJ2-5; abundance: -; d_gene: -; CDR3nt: TGTGCTAGCAGCTTCGCGGAAGCACCGCAAGAGACCCAGTACTTC; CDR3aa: CASSFAEAPQETQYF
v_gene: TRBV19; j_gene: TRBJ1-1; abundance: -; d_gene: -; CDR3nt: TGTGCCAGTAGTAGGGGGCGGAGTGCCATGAACACTGAAGCTTTCTTT; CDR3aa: CASSRGRSAMNTEAFF
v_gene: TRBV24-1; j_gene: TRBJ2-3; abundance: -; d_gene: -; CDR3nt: TGTGCCACCAGTGATGGTCAGGACACAGATACGCAGTATTTT; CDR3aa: CATSDGQDTDTQYF
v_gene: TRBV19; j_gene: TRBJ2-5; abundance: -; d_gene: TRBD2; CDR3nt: TGTGCCAGTAGTCCCAGGACTAGCGGGGGGACCCAGTACTTC; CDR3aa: CASSPRTSGGTQYF
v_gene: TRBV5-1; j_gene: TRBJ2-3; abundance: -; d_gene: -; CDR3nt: TGCGCCAGCAGCTTGGAGGTTCGCACAGATACGCAGTATTTT; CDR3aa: CASSLEVRTDTQYF
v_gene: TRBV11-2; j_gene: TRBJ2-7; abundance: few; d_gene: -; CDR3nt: TGTGCCAGCAGCTTAAGGTTAGCCGCCCCTCTCGAGCAGTACTTC; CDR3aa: CASSLRLAAPLEQYF
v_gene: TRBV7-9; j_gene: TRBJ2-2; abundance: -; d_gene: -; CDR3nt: TGTGCCAGCAGCTTTTCGAACGCGAACACCGGGGAGCTGTTTTTT; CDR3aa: CASSFSNANTGELFF
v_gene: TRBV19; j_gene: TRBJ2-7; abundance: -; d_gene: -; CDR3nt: TGTGCCAGTAGTTTCGGACTCACCCAAAATTACGAGCAGTACTTC; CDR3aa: CASSFGLTQNYEQYF
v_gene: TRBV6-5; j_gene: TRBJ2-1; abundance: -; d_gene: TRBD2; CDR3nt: TGTGCCAGCAGTTACTCGACTAGCGGGAGGACCAATGAGCAGTTCTTC; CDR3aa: CASSYSTSGRTNEQFF
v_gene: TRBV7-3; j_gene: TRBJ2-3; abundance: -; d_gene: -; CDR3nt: TGTGCCAGCAGCTTAGGAGGTACGGCGCCAGATACGCAGTATTTT; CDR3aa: CASSLGGTAPDTQYF
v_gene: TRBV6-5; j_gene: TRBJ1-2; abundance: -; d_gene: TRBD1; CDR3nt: TGTGCCAGCAGACCCCCGAGACAGGGACCCGCTGGCTACACCTTC; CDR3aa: CASRPPRQGPAGYTF
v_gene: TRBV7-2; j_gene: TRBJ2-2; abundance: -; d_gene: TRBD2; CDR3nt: TGTGCCAGCAGCTCCAGACTAGCGGGAAAGGAACGGGTCGGGGAGCTGTTTTTT; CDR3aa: CASSSRLAGKERVGELFF
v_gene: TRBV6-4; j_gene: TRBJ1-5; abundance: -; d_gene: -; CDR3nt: TGTGCCAGCAGTGAAGGGTACAATCAGCCCCAGCATTTT; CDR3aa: CASSEGYNQPQHF
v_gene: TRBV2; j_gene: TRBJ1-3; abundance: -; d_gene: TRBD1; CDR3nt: TGTGCCAGCAGTTGGGACAGCTACTCTGGAAACACCATATATTTT; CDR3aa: CASSWDSYSGNTIYF
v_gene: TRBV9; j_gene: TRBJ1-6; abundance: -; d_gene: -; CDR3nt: TGTGCCAGCAGCGCGCGAGGCGGGGGTCCCCTGGGGGCTTCACCCCTCCACTTT; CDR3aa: CASSARGGGPLGASPLHF
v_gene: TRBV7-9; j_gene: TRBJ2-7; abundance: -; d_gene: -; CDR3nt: TGTGCCAGCACCCTACGACAGGACTCCTACGAGCAGTACTTC; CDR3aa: CASTLRQDSYEQYF
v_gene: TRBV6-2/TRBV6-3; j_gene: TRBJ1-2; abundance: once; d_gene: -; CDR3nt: TGTGCCAGCAGTTACTCTAGGGGCGCTAACTATGGCTACACCTTC; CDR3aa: CASSYSRGANYGYTF
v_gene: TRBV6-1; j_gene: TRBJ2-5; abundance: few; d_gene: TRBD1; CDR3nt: TGTGCCAGCAGTGAATGGACAGGGACGGGTGCGGAGACCCAGTACTTC; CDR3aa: CASSEWTGTGAETQYF